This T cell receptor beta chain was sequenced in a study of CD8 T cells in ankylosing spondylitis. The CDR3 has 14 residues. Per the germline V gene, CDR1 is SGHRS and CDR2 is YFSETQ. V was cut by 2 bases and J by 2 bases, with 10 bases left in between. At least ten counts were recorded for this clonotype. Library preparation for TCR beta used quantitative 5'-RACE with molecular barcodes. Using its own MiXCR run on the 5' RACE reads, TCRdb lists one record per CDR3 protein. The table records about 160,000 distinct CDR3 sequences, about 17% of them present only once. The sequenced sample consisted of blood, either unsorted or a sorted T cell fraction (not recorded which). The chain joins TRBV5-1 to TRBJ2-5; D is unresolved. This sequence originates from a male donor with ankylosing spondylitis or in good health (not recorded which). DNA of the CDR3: TGCGCCAGCAGCTTCGGGCCGACACAAGAGACCCAGTACTTC. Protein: CASSFGPTQETQYF.